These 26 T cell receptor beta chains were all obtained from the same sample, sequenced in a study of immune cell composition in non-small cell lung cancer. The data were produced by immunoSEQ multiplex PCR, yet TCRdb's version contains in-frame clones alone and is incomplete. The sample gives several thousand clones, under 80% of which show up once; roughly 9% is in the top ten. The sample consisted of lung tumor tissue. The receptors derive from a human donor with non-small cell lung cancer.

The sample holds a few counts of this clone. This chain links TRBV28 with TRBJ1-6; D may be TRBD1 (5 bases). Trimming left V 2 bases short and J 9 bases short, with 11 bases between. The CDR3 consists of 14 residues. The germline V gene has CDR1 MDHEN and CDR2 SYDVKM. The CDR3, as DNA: TGTGCCAGCAGTTTAAACAACAGGTTTTCACCCCTCCACTTT. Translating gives CASSLNNRFSPLHF.

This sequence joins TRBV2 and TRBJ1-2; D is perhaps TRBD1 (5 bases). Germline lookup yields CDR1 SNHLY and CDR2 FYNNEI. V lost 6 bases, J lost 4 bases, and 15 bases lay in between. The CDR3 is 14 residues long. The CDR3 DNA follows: TGTGCCAGCAGCGGTCAGGGATTAGGCTATGGCTACACCTTC. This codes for CASSGQGLGYGYTF.

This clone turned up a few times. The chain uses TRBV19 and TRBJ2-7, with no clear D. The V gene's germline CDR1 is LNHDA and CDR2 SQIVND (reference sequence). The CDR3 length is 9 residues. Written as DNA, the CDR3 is TGTGTGAACCCTTACGAGCAGTACTTC. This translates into CVNPYEQYF.

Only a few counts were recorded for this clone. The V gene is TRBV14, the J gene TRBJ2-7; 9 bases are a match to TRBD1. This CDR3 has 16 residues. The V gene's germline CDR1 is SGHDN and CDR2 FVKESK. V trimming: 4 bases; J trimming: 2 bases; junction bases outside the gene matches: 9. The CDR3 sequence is CASSRNPGTGTYEQYF. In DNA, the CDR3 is TGTGCCAGCAGCCGGAATCCCGGGACAGGGACCTACGAGCAGTACTTC.

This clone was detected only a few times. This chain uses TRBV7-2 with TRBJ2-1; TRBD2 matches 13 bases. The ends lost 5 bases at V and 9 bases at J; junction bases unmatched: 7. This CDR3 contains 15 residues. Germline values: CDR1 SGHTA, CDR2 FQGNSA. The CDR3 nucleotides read TGTGCCAGCAGCGTGACTAGCGGGGGGCGGGGTGAGCAGTTCTTC. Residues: CASSVTSGGRGEQFF.

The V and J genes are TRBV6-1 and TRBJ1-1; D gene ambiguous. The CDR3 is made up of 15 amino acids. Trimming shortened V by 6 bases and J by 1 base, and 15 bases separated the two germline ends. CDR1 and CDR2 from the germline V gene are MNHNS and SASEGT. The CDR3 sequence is CASRPNLNKNTEAFF. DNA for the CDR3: TGTGCCAGCAGGCCCAACCTGAACAAGAACACTGAAGCTTTCTTT.

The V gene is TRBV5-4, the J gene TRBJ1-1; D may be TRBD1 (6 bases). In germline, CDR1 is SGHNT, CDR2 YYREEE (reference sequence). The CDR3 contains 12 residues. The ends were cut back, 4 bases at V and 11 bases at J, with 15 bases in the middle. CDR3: CASSPGANDAFF. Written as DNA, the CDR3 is TGTGCCAGCAGCCCGGGGGCAAACGACGCTTTCTTT.

In DNA, the CDR3 is TGTGCCAGCAAAGCCAGGGACCCCGTATTCCAAGAGACCCAGTACTTC. This encodes CASKARDPVFQETQYF. The genes are TRBV7-8 and TRBJ2-5; D assignment may be TRBD1 or TRBD2 (5 bases each). The CDR3 is 16 amino acids. Germline CDR1 is SGHVS and CDR2 is FQNEAQ. Trimming took 7 bases from V and 1 from J, leaving 19 bases between them.

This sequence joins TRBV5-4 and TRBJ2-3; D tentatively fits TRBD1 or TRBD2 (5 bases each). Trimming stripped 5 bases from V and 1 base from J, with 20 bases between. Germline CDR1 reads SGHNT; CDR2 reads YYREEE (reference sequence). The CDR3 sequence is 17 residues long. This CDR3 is CASSPLGTAGRTDTQYF. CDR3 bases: TGTGCCAGCAGTCCGCTTGGGACGGCCGGACGCACAGATACGCAGTATTTT.

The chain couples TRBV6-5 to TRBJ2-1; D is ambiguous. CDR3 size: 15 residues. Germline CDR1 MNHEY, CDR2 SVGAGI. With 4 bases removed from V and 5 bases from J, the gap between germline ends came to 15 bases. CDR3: CASSFSLDLNNEQFF. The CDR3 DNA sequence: TGTGCCAGCAGTTTTTCTCTGGACCTTAACAATGAGCAGTTCTTC.

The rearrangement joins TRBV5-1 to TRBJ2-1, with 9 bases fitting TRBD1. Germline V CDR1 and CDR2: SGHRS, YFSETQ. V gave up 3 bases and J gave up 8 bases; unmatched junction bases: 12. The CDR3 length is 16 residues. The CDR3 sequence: CASSSAGQGIAYEQFF. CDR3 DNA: TGCGCCAGCAGCTCTGCCGGACAGGGGATTGCCTATGAGCAGTTCTTC.

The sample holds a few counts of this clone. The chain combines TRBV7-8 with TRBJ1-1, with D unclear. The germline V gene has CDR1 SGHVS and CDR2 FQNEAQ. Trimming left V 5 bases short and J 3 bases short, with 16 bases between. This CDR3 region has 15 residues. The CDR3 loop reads CASSAGLPRDTEAFF. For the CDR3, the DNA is TGTGCCAGCAGCGCCGGACTCCCCCGAGACACTGAAGCTTTCTTT.

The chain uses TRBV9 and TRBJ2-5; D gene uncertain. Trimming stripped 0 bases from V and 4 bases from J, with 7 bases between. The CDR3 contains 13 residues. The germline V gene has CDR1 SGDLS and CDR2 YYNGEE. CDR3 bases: TGTGCCAGCAGCGTAGAACCCCGAGAGACCCAGTACTTC. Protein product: CASSVEPRETQYF.

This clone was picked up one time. CDR3 amino acids: CASSPVYWAQYF. Here the CDR3 DNA reads TGTGCCAGCAGTCCCGTTTATTGGGCCCAGTACTTC. The chain employs TRBV27 and TRBJ2-5, with D unclear. In germline, CDR1 is MNHEY, CDR2 SMNVEV (reference sequence). The V and J ends lost 5 bases and 9 bases respectively, with 13 bases between them. This CDR3 contains 12 residues.

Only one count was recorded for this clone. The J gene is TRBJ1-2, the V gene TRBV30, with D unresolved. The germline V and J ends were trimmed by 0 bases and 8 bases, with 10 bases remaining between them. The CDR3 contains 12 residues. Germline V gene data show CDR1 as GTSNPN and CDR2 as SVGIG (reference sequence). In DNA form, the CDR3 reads TGTGCCTGGAGTGTACAAGTTGAGGGCTACACCTTC. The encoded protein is CAWSVQVEGYTF.

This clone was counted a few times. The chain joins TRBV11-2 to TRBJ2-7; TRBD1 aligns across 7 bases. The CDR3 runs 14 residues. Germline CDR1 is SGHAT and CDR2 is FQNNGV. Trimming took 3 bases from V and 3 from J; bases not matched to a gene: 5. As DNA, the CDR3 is TGTGCCAGCAGCTTCGGGACAGCAGACTACGAGCAGTACTTC. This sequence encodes CASSFGTADYEQYF.

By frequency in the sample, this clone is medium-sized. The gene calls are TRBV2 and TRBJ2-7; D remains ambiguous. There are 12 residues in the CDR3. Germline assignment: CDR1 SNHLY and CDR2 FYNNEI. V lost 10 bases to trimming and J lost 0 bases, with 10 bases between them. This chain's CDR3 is CATQWASYEQYF. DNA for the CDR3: TGTGCCACCCAGTGGGCCTCCTACGAGCAGTACTTC.

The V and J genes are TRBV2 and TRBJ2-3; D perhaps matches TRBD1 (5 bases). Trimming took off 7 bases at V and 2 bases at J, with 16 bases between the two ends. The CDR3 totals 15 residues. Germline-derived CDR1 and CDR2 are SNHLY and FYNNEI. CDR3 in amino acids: CASTSDTTATDTQYF. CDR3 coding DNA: TGTGCCAGCACCTCGGACACGACCGCCACAGATACGCAGTATTTT. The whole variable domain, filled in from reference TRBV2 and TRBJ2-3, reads EPEVTQTPSHQVTQMGQEVILRCVPISNHLYFYWYRQILGQKVEFLVSFYNNEISEKSEIFDDQFSVERPDGSNFTLKIRSTKLEDSAMYFCASTSDTTATDTQYFGPGTRLTVL.

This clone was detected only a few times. CDR3 DNA: TGTGCCAGCAGTGAAAGGGGGAGGGGTTCACCCCTCCACTTT. Its protein product is CASSERGRGSPLHF. The chain employs TRBV6-1 and TRBJ1-6, with a weak D call TRBD1 (6 bases). Germline V gene lookup returns CDR1 MNHNS and CDR2 SASEGT. V lost 2 bases and J lost 9, with 11 bases in between. The CDR3 spans 14 residues.

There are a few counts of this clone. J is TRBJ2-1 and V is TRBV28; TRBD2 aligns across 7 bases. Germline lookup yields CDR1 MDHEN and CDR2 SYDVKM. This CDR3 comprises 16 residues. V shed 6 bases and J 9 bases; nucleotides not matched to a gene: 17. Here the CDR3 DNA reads TGTGCCAGCAGACCCGGGAGAAGCGGGATTGTTGGTGAGCAGTTCTTC. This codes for CASRPGRSGIVGEQFF.

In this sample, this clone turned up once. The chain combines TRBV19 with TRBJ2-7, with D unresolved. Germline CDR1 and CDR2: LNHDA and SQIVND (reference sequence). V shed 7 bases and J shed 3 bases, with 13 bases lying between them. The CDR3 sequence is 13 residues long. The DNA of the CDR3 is TGTGCCAGTACGTTCGCCCTGGGCTACGAGCAGTACTTC. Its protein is CASTFALGYEQYF. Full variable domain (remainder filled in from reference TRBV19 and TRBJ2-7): DGGITQSPKYLFRKEGQNVTLSCEQNLNHDAMYWYRQDPGQGLRLIYYSQIVNDFQKGDIAEGYSVSREKKESFPLTVTSAQKNPTAFYLCASTFALGYEQYFGPGTRLTVT.

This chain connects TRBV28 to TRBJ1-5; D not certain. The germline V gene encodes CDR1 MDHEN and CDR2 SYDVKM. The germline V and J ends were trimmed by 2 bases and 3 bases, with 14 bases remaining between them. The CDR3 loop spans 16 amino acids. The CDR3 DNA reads TGTGCCAGCAGTTTAGTGCCCCGGATGTCCAATCAGCCCCAGCATTTT. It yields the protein CASSLVPRMSNQPQHF. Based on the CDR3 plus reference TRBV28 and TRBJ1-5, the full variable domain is DVKVTQSSRYLVKRTGEKVFLECVQDMDHENMFWYRQDPGLGLRLIYFSYDVKMKEKGDIPEGYSVSREKKERFSLILESASTNQTSMYLCASSLVPRMSNQPQHFGDGTRLSIL.

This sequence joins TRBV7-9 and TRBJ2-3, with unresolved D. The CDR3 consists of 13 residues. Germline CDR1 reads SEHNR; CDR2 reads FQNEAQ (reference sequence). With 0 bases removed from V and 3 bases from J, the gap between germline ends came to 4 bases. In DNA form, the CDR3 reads TGTGCCAGCAGCTTAGCGCGAACAGATACGCAGTATTTT. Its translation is CASSLARTDTQYF.

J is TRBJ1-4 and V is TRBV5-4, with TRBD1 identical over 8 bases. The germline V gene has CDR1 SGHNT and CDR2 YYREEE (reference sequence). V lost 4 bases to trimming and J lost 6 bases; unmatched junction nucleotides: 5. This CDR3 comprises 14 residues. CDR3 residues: CASSDRQGHEKLFF. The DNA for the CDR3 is TGTGCCAGCAGCGATCGACAGGGGCATGAAAAACTGTTTTTT.

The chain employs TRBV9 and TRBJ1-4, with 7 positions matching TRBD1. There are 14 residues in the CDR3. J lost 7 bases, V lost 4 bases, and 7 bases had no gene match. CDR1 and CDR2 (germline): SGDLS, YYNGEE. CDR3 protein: CASSRQGGTEKLFF. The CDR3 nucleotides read TGTGCCAGCAGCCGACAGGGCGGTACTGAAAAACTGTTTTTT.

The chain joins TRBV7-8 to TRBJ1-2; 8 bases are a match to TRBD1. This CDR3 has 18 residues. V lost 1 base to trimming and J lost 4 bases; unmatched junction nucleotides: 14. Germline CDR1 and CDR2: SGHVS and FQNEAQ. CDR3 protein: CASSLGDVGQGLIYGYTF. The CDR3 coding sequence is TGTGCCAGCAGCTTAGGGGATGTTGGACAGGGCCTAATCTATGGCTACACCTTC.